The 19 T cell receptor beta chains given below trace back to one sample, sequenced in a study of cytomegalovirus exposure and HLA in healthy donors. Vbeta (60) and Jbeta (13) primers were used in the PCR. Sequenced by immunoSEQ multiplex PCR; TCRdb stores in-frame clones only, minus some. The table includes about 200,000 clones, around four fifths detected once. Specimen: PBMCs. Receptor source: a man between 50 and 59 years old in good health and CMV-seronegative.

This chain uses TRBV15 with TRBJ1-1; 7 nucleotides match TRBD1. Germline values: CDR1 LNHNV, CDR2 YYDKDF (reference sequence). CDR3 length equals 14 residues. The trim removed 4 bases at V and 11 bases at J, leaving 13 bases unmatched. The CDR3 nucleotides are TGTGCCACCAGCATAGACAGGGCCGGTCCCGAGGCTTTCTTT. It codes for CATSIDRAGPEAFF.

This chain links TRBV29-1 with TRBJ2-7; D is perhaps TRBD2 (7 bases). The V end lost 4 bases, the J end lost 3 bases, and 13 bases lay between the germline ends. Germline V gene lookup returns CDR1 SQVTM and CDR2 ANQGSEA. This CDR3 contains 13 residues. CDR3 in amino acids: CSVGGGEFYEQYF. The CDR3 DNA follows: TGCAGCGTTGGAGGGGGGGAGTTCTACGAGCAGTACTTC.

The chain employs TRBV30 and TRBJ1-1, with D hard to call. Germline loops: CDR1 GTSNPN, CDR2 SVGIG (reference sequence). The CDR3 is 11 amino acids. V gave up 1 base and J gave up 7 bases, with 7 bases separating them. The CDR3 DNA reads as TGTGCCTGGAGTGGGCAGCGTGAAGCTTTCTTT. This encodes CAWSGQREAFF.

The chain has TRBV29-1 and TRBJ2-1, with 9 positions matching TRBD2. The V gene's germline CDR1 is SQVTM and CDR2 ANQGSEA. The ends lost 5 bases at V and 8 bases at J; junction bases unmatched: 16. This CDR3 comprises 16 residues. The DNA for the CDR3 is TGCAGCGTTCGGGCTAGCGGGACCCTTATAGGAGATGAGCAGTTCTTC. It specifies CSVRASGTLIGDEQFF.

Only a few counts were recorded for this clone. The chain carries TRBV6-4 and TRBJ2-2; maybe TRBD2 (5 bases). With 3 bases removed from V and 6 bases from J, the gap between germline ends came to 11 bases. The CDR3 length is 14 residues. The germline V gene encodes CDR1 MRHNA and CDR2 SNTAGT. CDR3: CASSEFEGAGELFF. CDR3 sequence (DNA): TGTGCCAGCAGTGAATTTGAGGGCGCCGGGGAGCTGTTTTTT.

This chain joins TRBV18 and TRBJ2-7, with D hard to call. This CDR3 has 15 amino acids. Germline V gene lookup returns CDR1 KGHSH and CDR2 LQKENI. Between the trimmed V and J ends, which lost 6 bases and 0 bases, there was a span of 15 bases. For the CDR3, the DNA is TGTGCCAGCTCCCCCACGTCAGCGTTCTCCTACGAGCAGTACTTC. Translation gives CASSPTSAFSYEQYF.

J is TRBJ2-2 and V is TRBV18; maybe TRBD2 (6 bases). V was pared by 3 bases and J by 4 bases, with 12 bases between. Germline values: CDR1 KGHSH, CDR2 LQKENI. The CDR3 has 15 residues. The CDR3 reads CASSPARGPTGELFF. The CDR3 coding sequence is TGTGCCAGCTCACCGGCGCGGGGTCCCACCGGGGAGCTGTTTTTT.

The chain has TRBV5-1 and TRBJ2-5; tentative D call: TRBD1 (5 bases). This CDR3 is 14 amino acids long. Germline V gene lookup returns CDR1 SGHRS and CDR2 YFSETQ. With 4 bases removed from V and 0 bases from J, the gap between germline ends came to 10 bases. The CDR3 DNA reads TGCGCCAGCAGCCCGGACACGAACCAAGAGACCCAGTACTTC. Its protein product is CASSPDTNQETQYF. Based on the CDR3 plus reference TRBV5-1 and TRBJ2-5, the full variable domain is KAGVTQTPRYLIKTRGQQVTLSCSPISGHRSVSWYQQTPGQGLQFLFEYFSETQRNKGNFPGRFSGRQFSNSRSEMNVSTLELGDSALYLCASSPDTNQETQYFGPGTRLLVL.

The table lists this clone with a count of one. The chain employs TRBV9 and TRBJ2-7; 9 nucleotides agree with TRBD2. Germline V gene lookup returns CDR1 SGDLS and CDR2 YYNGEE. CDR3 length: 16 amino acids. J was trimmed by 4 bases and V by 4 bases; bases with no gene match: 12. DNA for the CDR3: TGTGCCAGCAGCCCCTTAGCGGGAGAAGGGTTGTACGAGCAGTACTTC. It codes for CASSPLAGEGLYEQYF.

The V call is TRBV30, the J call TRBJ2-5; TRBD2 aligns across 7 bases. This CDR3 has 16 residues. CDR1 GTSNPN and CDR2 SVGIG come from the germline V gene (reference sequence). With 4 bases clipped from V and 5 bases from J, the junction kept 16 bases outside the gene matches. The DNA for the CDR3 is TGTGCCTGGACCCTAGGCGGGGGAGGCCGAAGGGAGACCCAGTACTTC. Protein product: CAWTLGGGGRRETQYF.

The genes are TRBV27 and TRBJ2-5; weak D call: TRBD2 (5 bases). The J call may be in error: the DNA end matches TRBJ2-7 better. Germline assignment: CDR1 MNHEY and CDR2 SMNVEV (reference sequence). The CDR3 extends over 13 amino acids. The CDR3 sequence is CASSPRASYEQYF. The CDR3 DNA follows: TGTGCCAGCAGTCCGAGGGCCTCCTACGAGCAGTACTTC.

The rearrangement links TRBV14 to TRBJ2-1; 7 bases align to TRBD2. After removal of 4 bases from V and 10 bases from J, the junction contained 13 bases not matched to a gene. Looked up from germline, CDR1 is SGHDN and CDR2 is FVKESK. The CDR3 loop spans 15 amino acids. This CDR3 reads CASSPRQRDSGEQFF. CDR3 nucleotides: TGTGCCAGCAGCCCTCGTCAGCGGGATTCAGGGGAGCAGTTCTTC.

CDR3 in DNA: TGTGCCAGCTCCCCCCAGACAGGGACCGAGCAGTACTTC. It specifies CASSPQTGTEQYF. The V and J genes are TRBV18 and TRBJ2-7, with 7 bases lining up with TRBD1. V lost 6 bases to trimming and J lost 6 bases; unmatched junction nucleotides: 8. Germline V lookup: CDR1 KGHSH, CDR2 LQKENI. This CDR3 contains 13 residues. Full variable domain (missing parts from reference TRBV18 and TRBJ2-7): NAGVMQNPRHLVRRRGQEARLRCSPMKGHSHVYWYRQLPEEGLKFMVYLQKENIIDESGMPKERFSAEFPKEGPSILRIQQVVRGDSAAYFCASSPQTGTEQYFGPGTRLTVT.

The chain carries TRBV2 and TRBJ2-7; 9 bases fit TRBD2. Looked up from germline, CDR1 is SNHLY and CDR2 is FYNNEI. V lost 8 bases, J lost 3 bases, and 5 bases stayed unmatched. The CDR3 has 13 residues. The DNA of the CDR3 is TGTGCCAGCGGACTAGCGAGACACTACGAGCAGTACTTC. Translation: CASGLARHYEQYF.

The rearrangement links TRBV9 to TRBJ1-2; 9 nucleotides match TRBD1. Looked up from germline, CDR1 is SGDLS and CDR2 is YYNGEE. This CDR3 has 16 amino acids. Trimming took 3 bases from V and 5 from J; bases not matched to a gene: 11. CDR3 bases: TGTGCCAGCAGCGCCGGACAGGGGCTCCGGGTTTATGGCTACACCTTC. This codes for CASSAGQGLRVYGYTF.

The V gene is TRBV9, the J gene TRBJ2-3, with D unclear. Germline values: CDR1 SGDLS, CDR2 YYNGEE. V gave up 0 bases and J gave up 2 bases, with 7 bases separating them. This CDR3 contains 14 residues. CDR3 in DNA: TGTGCCAGCAGCGTAGAGATAGACACAGATACGCAGTATTTT. Encoded protein: CASSVEIDTDTQYF.

The chain combines TRBV2 with TRBJ1-1; tentatively, D is TRBD1 (6 bases). V shed 1 base and J shed 1 base, with 10 bases lying between them. The germline gives CDR1 SNHLY, CDR2 FYNNEI. This CDR3 comprises 15 residues. Here the CDR3 reads CASSEVSGENTEAFF. The CDR3 DNA follows: TGTGCCAGCAGTGAAGTTTCAGGGGAGAACACTGAAGCTTTCTTT.

V gene TRBV6-5 combines with J gene TRBJ1-2; 7 bases match TRBD1. Trimming at V came to 8 bases and at J to 2 bases, leaving 11 bases not matched to a gene. The germline V gene has CDR1 MNHEY and CDR2 SVGAGI. The CDR3 has 15 amino acids. CDR3 DNA sequence: TGTGCCAGCCCCCGGACAGGCGAAAGAAACTATGGCTACACCTTC. Protein product: CASPRTGERNYGYTF.

This clone was counted once. This chain joins TRBV6-1 and TRBJ2-1; the match to TRBD2 covers 8 bases. Germline assignment: CDR1 MNHNS and CDR2 SASEGT. CDR3 length: 15 residues. Losses at the gene ends were 3 bases for V and 12 bases for J; bases not matched to a gene: 13. CDR3 loop: CASSEGAGGTIAQFF. CDR3 sequence (DNA): TGTGCCAGCAGTGAGGGGGCGGGAGGTACCATCGCGCAGTTCTTC.